The TCR beta chain described here comes from a study of T cell responses to AZD1222 COVID-19 vaccine. Here immunoSEQ multiplex PCR was the method, and the copy in TCRdb shows in-frame clones only, minus some. The sample holds some 96,000 clones; around 90% are singletons and the top ten take 1.7%. CDR3 length equals 14 residues. Trimming pared 2 bases from V and 2 bases from J, leaving 9 bases between. The germline V gene has CDR1 KGHSH and CDR2 LQKENI. This clone was seen once. This specimen consisted of peripheral blood, obtained on day 0 of AZD1222 vaccination. The sequence was collected from an adult in good health. This chain joins TRBV18 and TRBJ2-5; D gene unclear. As DNA, the CDR3 is TGTGCCAGCTCACCAGCAGGATCTCAAGAGACCCAGTACTTC. It codes for CASSPAGSQETQYF.